The subject of this entry is one TCR beta chain. This clone was recorded only once. The antigen it recognizes is unknown. No base-level quality is on record; no much larger clone is a single base apart. These data come from a study of blood T cell repertoires in COVID-19 (dated by TCRdb to about 2020). Looking at the study overall: Collaborator samples came from the United States, Italy and Spain and covered acute and convalescent phases of COVID-19. HLA class I and class II types, where available, came from metadata supplied by the sample provider rather than from assay-based typing. The repertoires were released in a freely available public database meant as a resource for research on the immune response to SARS-CoV-2. The dataset comprised deeply sampled blood TCRbeta repertoires from subjects exposed to, actively infected with, or recovered from COVID-19. The sample metadata nearly always contained a de-identified subject ID, COVID-19 status, age in years and sex. Samples were obtained from the ongoing ImmuneRACE study (first 160 participants) and from over a thousand subjects provided by 6 global collaborators. The material from the prospective study consisted of cDNA or gDNA derived from T cells, B-cell-depleted T cells, or PBMCs. Broader findings and caveats from the paper: The amount of clinical and demographic metadata varied by source and participant and was provided uncurated.

The germline V gene (reference sequence) sets CDR1 to SEHNR and CDR2 to FQNEAQ. V is trimmed back by 5 bases and J by 0 bases, and the junction contains 5 bases that no gene match accounts for. From its cysteine to its phenylalanine, the CDR3 spans 15 amino acids. The only DNA kept is the CDR3, 45 bases in frame from the first base. TCRbeta CDR3 regions were amplified from genomic DNA using the immunoSEQ Assay, a bias-controlled multiplex PCR. Under the source paper's analysis protocol: Nucleated cell counts per sample were estimated from amplification of reference gene primers within the assay. Sequence reads were collapsed and filtered to measure the absolute abundance of every unique TCRbeta CDR3 rearrangement. For each sample, productive Simpson clonality was calculated as the square root of Simpson's diversity index across productive rearrangements. TCRdb limited this immuneACCESS table to in-frame rearrangements with V and J called. A share of clones is missing; checked studies link under half to unresolved V genes, and the rest is unexplained. V, J and clone size derive from that table, while D and trimming were established from the DNA sequence. The sample yields more than 25,000 clones; more than 80% were counted once. Around 0.55% of the sample lies in the top ten.

The collaborating institutions used their own protocols to collect whole blood in K2EDTA tubes. For TCRbeta analysis, collaborators shipped samples in one of three forms: frozen whole blood, isolated PBMCs, or DNA extracted from either of those sample types. The sequence is built from TRBV7-9 and TRBJ2-7; the junction holds 9 bases that match TRBD2. The material sequenced was peripheral blood. The receptor's source is a middle-aged woman with active or convalescent COVID-19. The CDR3 here reads CASSISGSVSYEQYF. The base sequence is TGTGCCAGCAGCATTAGCGGGAGTGTCTCCTACGAGCAGTACTTC.